This entry features one TCR beta chain sequence. The data derive from a study of shared clonotypes between healthy human individuals. TCRdb's copy holds only in-frame clones and misses some; the assay was immunoSEQ multiplex PCR. The sample lists under 850,000 clones, roughly 92% seen once, with 24% in the top ten. Terminally differentiated effector memory CD45RA+ cells were excluded from the naive CD8 cells, which were CD45RO-negative and positively selected for CCR7. The CDR3 is made up of 12 amino acids. Germline loops: CDR1 SGDLS, CDR2 YYNGEE. Deletions cut 4 bases from V and 12 bases from J, with 11 bases between.

This receptor was taken from a man aged 25-45 years in good health. Specimen: naive CD8+ T cells sorted from blood. The V gene is TRBV9, the J gene TRBJ2-6; D tentatively reads TRBD1 or TRBD2 (5 bases each). The CDR3: CASSLGPSVLTF. The CDR3 bases are TGTGCCAGCAGCCTGGGACCCTCCGTCCTGACTTTC.